Only a few counts were recorded for the clone carrying this T cell receptor beta chain. This entry is derived from a study of CD8 T cells in ankylosing spondylitis. TCRdb processed the 5' RACE reads anew with MiXCR; each CDR3 protein has one entry. Altogether some 140,000 distinct CDR3 sequences are present, approximately 9.2% being singletons, with the ten largest covering less than 7.5%. The germline V gene encodes CDR1 SGHVS and CDR2 FNYEAQ. V dropped 5 bases and J dropped 9 bases, with 14 bases sitting between them. The CDR3 contains 13 residues. J is TRBJ2-1 and V is TRBV7-6; the D gene is possibly TRBD2 (6 bases). The sample was synovial fluid, either unsorted or a sorted T cell fraction (not recorded which). This TCR was sampled from a male donor with ankylosing spondylitis. CDR3: CASSPGWGGEQFF. CDR3 nucleotide sequence: TGTGCCAGCAGCCCCGGATGGGGAGGTGAGCAGTTCTTC. The full variable domain, rest sourced from reference TRBV7-6 and TRBJ2-1, is GAGVSQSPRYKVTKRGQDVALRCDPISGHVSLYWYRQALGQGPEFLTYFNYEAQQDKSGLPNDRFSAERPEGSISTLTIQRTEQRDSAMYRCASSPGWGGEQFFGPGTRLTVL.